One TCR beta chain is described in this entry. Antigen unknown. This CDR3 is built from 13 residues. The V end lost 6 bases, the J end lost 4 bases, and 12 bases lay between the germline ends. Germline loops: CDR1 MNHEY, CDR2 SMNVEV (reference sequence). This entry comes from a study of T cells in narcolepsy. Across the study: Healthy controls were enrolled alongside patients with narcolepsy type 1 or type 2.

General observations from the study: Some memory CD4+ repertoires had no autoreactive clone sequences. Autoreactive HCRT-specific and TRIB2-specific clonotypes were marked in same-patient CSF-versus-blood CD4+ comparisons. Reportedly, autoreactive clonotypes were serially detected in patients' blood but not controls'.

Only in-frame clones appear in the TCRdb table, and some are missing; sequencing was by immunoSEQ multiplex PCR. The sample lists around 25,000 clones; 81% were seen once. This TCR came from a human donor in good health. The sequencing sample was made of memory (CD45RA-) CD4+ T cells from blood. The chain uses TRBV27 and TRBJ1-2; D not resolved. As DNA, the CDR3 is TGTGCCAGCAGGGCGCGGGCAGGCTATGGCTACACCTTC. As protein: CASRARAGYGYTF.